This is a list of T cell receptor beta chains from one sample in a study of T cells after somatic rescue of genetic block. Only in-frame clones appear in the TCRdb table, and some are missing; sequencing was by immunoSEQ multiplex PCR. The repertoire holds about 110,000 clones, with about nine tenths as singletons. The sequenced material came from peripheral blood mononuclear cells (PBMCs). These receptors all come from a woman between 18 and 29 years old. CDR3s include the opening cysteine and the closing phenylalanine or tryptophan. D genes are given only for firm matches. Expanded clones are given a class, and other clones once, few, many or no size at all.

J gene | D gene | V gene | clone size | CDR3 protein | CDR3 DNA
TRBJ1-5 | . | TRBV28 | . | CASRDRYRDQPQHF | TGTGCCAGCCGTGACAGATATAGGGATCAGCCCCAGCATTTT
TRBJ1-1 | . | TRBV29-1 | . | CSVGPGLNTEAFF | TGCAGCGTTGGGCCAGGGTTAAATACTGAAGCTTTCTTT
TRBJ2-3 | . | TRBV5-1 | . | CASSTGTDQLTDTQYF | TGCGCCAGCAGCACGGGGACTGACCAGCTCACAGATACGCAGTATTTT
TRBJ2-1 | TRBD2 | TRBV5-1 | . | CASSLGGGGALEQFF | TGCGCCAGCAGCTTGGGAGGCGGGGGGGCGCTTGAGCAGTTCTTC
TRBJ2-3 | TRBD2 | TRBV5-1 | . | CASSFSGGRTDTQYF | TGCGCCAGCAGCTTTAGCGGGGGGCGGACAGATACGCAGTATTTT
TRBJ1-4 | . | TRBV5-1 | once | CASSRSATLNEKLFF | TGCGCCAGCAGCCGTTCCGCGACATTGAACGAAAAACTGTTTTTT
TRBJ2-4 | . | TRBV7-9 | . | CASSLVSQAKNIQYF | TGTGCCAGCAGCTTAGTCTCCCAAGCCAAAAACATTCAGTACTTC
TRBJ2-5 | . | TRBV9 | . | CASSPRGQETQYF | TGTGCCAGCAGCCCCCGCGGGCAAGAGACCCAGTACTTC
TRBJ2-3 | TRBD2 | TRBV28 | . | CASSLQAGGPGTQYF | TGTGCCAGCAGTCTTCAAGCGGGGGGGCCGGGTACGCAGTATTTT
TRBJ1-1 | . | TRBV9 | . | CASSAQGEAFF | TGTGCCAGCAGCGCACAGGGAGAAGCTTTCTTT
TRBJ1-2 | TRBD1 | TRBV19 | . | CASSATGFGYGYTF | TGTGCCAGTAGTGCGACAGGGTTTGGCTATGGCTACACCTTC
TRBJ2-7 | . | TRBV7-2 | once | CASSFKGLEQYF | TGTGCCAGCAGCTTCAAAGGCCTTGAGCAGTACTTC
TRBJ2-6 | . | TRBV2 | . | CASSRNFLGSGANVLTF | TGTGCCAGCAGCCGGAACTTTCTAGGGTCCGGGGCCAACGTCCTGACTTTC
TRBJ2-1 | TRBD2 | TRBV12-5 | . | CASGLARLAGGPSSYNEQFF | TGTGCTAGTGGTTTGGCCCGACTAGCGGGGGGGCCTAGCTCCTACAATGAGCAGTTCTTC
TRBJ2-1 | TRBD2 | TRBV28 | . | CASKGTSGVNEQFF | TGTGCCAGCAAAGGGACTAGCGGGGTAAATGAGCAGTTCTTC
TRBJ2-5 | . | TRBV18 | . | CASSPFVRGQYQETQYF | TGTGCCAGCTCACCATTTGTCCGCGGACAGTACCAAGAGACCCAGTACTTC
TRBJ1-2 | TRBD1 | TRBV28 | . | CASKVPGWDRVGGGYTF | TGTGCCAGCAAAGTCCCCGGGTGGGACAGGGTCGGGGGTGGCTACACCTTC
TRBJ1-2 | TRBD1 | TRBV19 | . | CASMGRDRGHGYTF | TGTGCCAGTATGGGCCGGGACAGGGGGCATGGCTACACCTTC
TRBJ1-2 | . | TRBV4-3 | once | CASSHGRGNYGYTF | TGCGCCAGCAGCCACGGCAGGGGTAACTATGGCTACACCTTC
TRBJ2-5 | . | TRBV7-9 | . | CASSSRGYQETQYF | TGTGCCAGCAGCTCCCGGGGATACCAAGAGACCCAGTACTTC
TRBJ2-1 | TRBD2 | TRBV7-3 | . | CASSFRLAGGYNEQFF | TGTGCCAGCAGCTTTAGACTAGCGGGGGGTTACAATGAGCAGTTCTTC
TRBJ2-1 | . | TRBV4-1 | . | CASSQRAVWALYNEQFF | TGCGCCAGCAGCCAAAGGGCGGTCTGGGCGTTATACAATGAGCAGTTCTTC
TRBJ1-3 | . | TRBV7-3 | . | CASSLSPDSGNTIYF | TGTGCCAGCAGCTTATCGCCAGACTCTGGAAACACCATATATTTT
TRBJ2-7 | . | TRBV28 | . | CASSPGDVREQYF | TGTGCCAGCAGTCCCGGGGACGTTCGGGAGCAGTACTTC
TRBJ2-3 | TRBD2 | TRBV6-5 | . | CASSYSGSGGADTQYF | TGTGCCAGCAGTTACTCGGGTAGCGGGGGGGCAGATACGCAGTATTTT
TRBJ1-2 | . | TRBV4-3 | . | CASSQVEGANYGYTF | TGCGCCAGCAGCCAAGTAGAGGGAGCTAACTATGGCTACACCTTC
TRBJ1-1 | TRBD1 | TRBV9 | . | CASSPGQQNTEAFF | TGTGCCAGCAGCCCGGGACAGCAGAACACTGAAGCTTTCTTT
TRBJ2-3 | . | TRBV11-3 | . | CASSLEGDGTDTQYF | TGTGCCAGCAGCTTAGAGGGGGATGGCACAGATACGCAGTATTTT
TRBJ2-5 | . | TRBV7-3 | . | CASSLRPGETQYF | TGTGCCAGCAGCTTAAGACCGGGGGAGACCCAGTACTTC
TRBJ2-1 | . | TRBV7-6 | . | CASSSIRGDKHEQFF | TGTGCCAGCAGCTCAATTAGGGGAGATAAGCATGAGCAGTTCTTC
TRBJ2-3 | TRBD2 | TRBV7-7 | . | CASSLGTSGDTDTQYF | TGTGCCAGCAGCCTAGGGACTAGCGGGGACACAGATACGCAGTATTTT
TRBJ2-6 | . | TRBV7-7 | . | CASSLEAGSGANVLTF | TGTGCCAGCAGCTTAGAGGCGGGCTCTGGGGCCAACGTCCTGACTTTC
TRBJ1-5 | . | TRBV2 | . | CASSEGHSYSSPQHF | TGTGCCAGCAGTGAAGGCCATTCATATTCGTCGCCCCAGCATTTT
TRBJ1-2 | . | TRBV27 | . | CASTVTGTNYGYTF | TGTGCCAGCACAGTAACGGGGACTAACTATGGCTACACCTTC
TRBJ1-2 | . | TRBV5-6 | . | CASSPGRDGYTF | TGTGCCAGCAGCCCAGGACGGGATGGCTACACCTTC
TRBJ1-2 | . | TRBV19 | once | CASSIVALRALSGYTF | TGTGCCAGTAGTATAGTAGCCCTGAGGGCCCTATCCGGCTACACCTTC
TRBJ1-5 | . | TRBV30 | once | CAWSVLAANQPQHF | TGTGCCTGGAGTGTACTGGCGGCTAATCAGCCCCAGCATTTT
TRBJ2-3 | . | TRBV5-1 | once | CASSPIGGGTDTQYF | TGCGCCAGCAGCCCGATCGGAGGGGGCACAGATACGCAGTATTTT
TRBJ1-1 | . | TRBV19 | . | CASRDRNTEAFF | TGTGCCAGTAGGGACAGGAACACTGAAGCTTTCTTT
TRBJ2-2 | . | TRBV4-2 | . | CASSQAGELFF | TGTGCCAGCAGCCAAGCCGGGGAGCTGTTTTTT
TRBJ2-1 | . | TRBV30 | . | CAWDRGDEQFF | TGTGCCTGGGATAGGGGCGATGAGCAGTTCTTC
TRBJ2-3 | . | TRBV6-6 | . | CASSLGGAGTDTQYF | TGTGCCAGCAGTTTGGGGGGGGCTGGCACAGATACGCAGTATTTT
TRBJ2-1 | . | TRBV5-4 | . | CASSSRVGGYNEQFF | TGTGCCAGCAGCTCCAGGGTAGGGGGATACAATGAGCAGTTCTTC
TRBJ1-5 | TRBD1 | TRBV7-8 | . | CASSLGGRGLGQPQHF | TGTGCCAGCAGCTTAGGGGGCAGGGGGCTTGGTCAGCCCCAGCATTTT
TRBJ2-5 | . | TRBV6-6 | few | CASNTAGTQETQYF | TGTGCCAGCAATACCGCTGGGACTCAGGAAACCCAGTACTTC
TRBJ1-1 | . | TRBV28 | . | CASRQRGEAFF | TGTGCCAGCAGACAGCGGGGTGAAGCTTTCTTT
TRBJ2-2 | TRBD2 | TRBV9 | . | CASRAGGNTGELFF | TGTGCCAGCAGAGCGGGGGGCAACACCGGGGAGCTGTTTTTT
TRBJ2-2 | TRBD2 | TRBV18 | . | CASSPPSGGNTGELFF | TGTGCCAGCTCACCACCGAGCGGGGGGAACACCGGGGAGCTGTTTTTT
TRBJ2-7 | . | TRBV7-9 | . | CASTRATYEQYF | TGTGCCAGCACAAGGGCCACCTACGAGCAGTACTTC
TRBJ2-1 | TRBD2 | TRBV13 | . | CASSTSLTSGGYNEQFF | TGTGCCAGCAGCACCTCCCTTACTAGCGGGGGATACAATGAGCAGTTCTTC
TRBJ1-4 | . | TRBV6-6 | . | CASRDGGVGGEKLFF | TGTGCCAGCAGGGACGGGGGAGTCGGGGGTGAAAAACTGTTTTTT
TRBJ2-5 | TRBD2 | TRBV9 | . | CASSIGSGGAQETQYF | TGTGCCAGCAGCATCGGGAGCGGGGGGGCGCAAGAGACCCAGTACTTC
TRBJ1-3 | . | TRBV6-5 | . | CASSYSPKSSGNTIYF | TGTGCCAGCAGTTACTCACCGAAGAGCTCTGGAAACACCATATATTTT
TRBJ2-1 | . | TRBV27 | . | CASSANMARTKRAYNEQFF | TGTGCCAGCAGTGCGAACATGGCCAGGACCAAAAGAGCTTACAATGAGCAGTTCTTC
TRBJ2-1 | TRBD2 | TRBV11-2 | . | CASSLVSGGASNEQFF | TGTGCCAGCAGCTTAGTTAGCGGGGGGGCTAGCAATGAGCAGTTCTTC
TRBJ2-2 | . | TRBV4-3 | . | CASSQVLPGNTGELFF | TGCGCCAGCAGCCAAGTTCTCCCAGGGAACACCGGGGAGCTGTTTTTT
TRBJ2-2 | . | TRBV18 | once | CASLPRLTANTGELFF | TGTGCCAGCTTACCCCGGCTGACAGCGAACACCGGGGAGCTGTTTTTT
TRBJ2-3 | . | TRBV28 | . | CASSGQGLDTQYF | TGTGCCAGCAGTGGGCAGGGGTTAGATACGCAGTATTTT